This passage covers 4 T cell receptor beta chains from one sample sequenced in a study of shared clonotypes between healthy human individuals. Using immunoSEQ multiplex PCR, the repertoire was profiled, and TCRdb retains in-frame clones only, with some absent. The sample yields roughly 500,000 clones, 65% to 85% seen once. The sample consisted of PBMCs. All receptors derive from a woman in her forties in good health. Some clones in this sample may be carry-over from other donors' samples.

The V call is TRBV6-1, the J call TRBJ2-2; TRBD2 matches 10 bases. Trimming at V came to 6 bases and at J to 1 base, leaving 2 bases not matched to a gene. This CDR3 has 15 amino acids. CDR1 and CDR2 from the germline V gene are MNHNS and SASEGT. Here the CDR3 reads CASRGLAVNTGELFF. CDR3 in DNA: TGTGCCAGCAGAGGACTAGCGGTGAACACCGGGGAGCTGTTTTTT.

The chain couples TRBV18 to TRBJ1-1; D is possibly TRBD1 (5 bases). Germline V gene data show CDR1 as KGHSH and CDR2 as LQKENI. The CDR3 is made up of 13 amino acids. Between the trimmed V and J ends, which lost 6 bases and 4 bases, there was a span of 12 bases. The CDR3 here is CASSPGVVTEAFF. For the CDR3, the DNA is TGTGCCAGCTCCCCGGGGGTTGTCACTGAAGCTTTCTTT.

Comment on this clone: It is likely a read error: a sequence one base away is far more abundant. This same CDR3 is encoded by further DNA sequences in the sample. The chain joins TRBV4-1 to TRBJ1-5, with unresolved D. This CDR3 spans 15 amino acids. Deletions cut 7 bases from V and 6 bases from J, with 19 bases between. Germline CDR1 is MGHRA and CDR2 is YSYEKL. Here the CDR3 DNA reads TGCGCCAGCACCCGAACCGGGGTTCTTGGTCAGCCCCAGCATTTT. This sequence encodes CASTRTGVLGQPQHF.

V gene TRBV30 combines with J gene TRBJ2-3, with 7 bases matching TRBD2. This CDR3 region has 17 residues. Trimming cost V 1 base and J 3 bases; bases outside gene matches: 13. CDR1 is GTSNPN and CDR2 is SVGIG in the germline V gene (reference sequence). In nucleotides, the CDR3 is TGTGCCTGGAGTGCGGGTACGACTAGCTTTAAGACAGATACGCAGTATTTT. Translated, it gives CAWSAGTTSFKTDTQYF.